The rows below give T cell receptor beta chains drawn from one sample of a study of blood T cell repertoires in COVID-19. TCRdb's copy holds only in-frame clones and misses some; the assay was immunoSEQ multiplex PCR. The top ten hold about a tenth of the sample, which has about 58,000 clones, roughly 83% seen once. The sample consisted of peripheral blood. The receptors were gathered from a middle-aged man with COVID-19, enrolled during active disease. Each CDR3 is given with its conserved first and last residue. The D gene is left open where the match is weak. Size values are once, few and many counts, or a class for expanded clones, and some rows have none.

v_call	j_call	d_call	clone_size	cdr3_length	cdr3_nt	cdr3_aa
TRBV7-2	TRBJ1-5	-	-	15	TGTGCCAGCAGCTTAAACTCAGGGATGGGGCAGCCCCAGCATTTT	CASSLNSGMGQPQHF
TRBV6-6	TRBJ2-2	TRBD2	few	16	TGTGCCAGCAGTTTCTCCGGGAGGGCGGGCACCGGGGAGCTGTTTTTT	CASSFSGRAGTGELFF
TRBV9	TRBJ2-1	TRBD2	once	19	TGTGCCAGCAGCCGTGTGACTAGCGGGAGGTGGAGCTCCTACAATGAGCAGTTCTTC	CASSRVTSGRWSSYNEQFF
TRBV19	TRBJ2-1	TRBD2	-	16	TGTGCCAGTAGTGGGACTAGCGGGAGGAGGTACAATGAGCAGTTCTTC	CASSGTSGRRYNEQFF
TRBV2	TRBJ2-3	-	-	15	TGTGCCAGCAGAGAATTCGCGGGATTCACAGATACGCAGTATTTT	CASREFAGFTDTQYF
TRBV6-6	TRBJ2-6	TRBD2	-	15	TGTGCCAGCAGTTACGGGGGGGAAGGGGCCAACGTCCTGACTTTC	CASSYGGEGANVLTF
TRBV7-3	TRBJ2-3	-	once	15	TGTGCCAGCAGCTTCAGGGGCGGCGGGACAGATACGCAGTATTTT	CASSFRGGGTDTQYF
TRBV6-6	TRBJ2-7	TRBD1	-	14	TGTGCCAGCAGTTACCGGGACAGATCAAACGAGCAGTACTTC	CASSYRDRSNEQYF
TRBV19	TRBJ2-7	-	-	16	TGTGCCAGTAGTATTCGGAGGGACTCTACTCCCTACGAGCAGTACTTC	CASSIRRDSTPYEQYF
TRBV6-1	TRBJ1-5	-	-	12	TGTGCCAGCAGTGAACTCAATCAGCCCCAGCATTTT	CASSELNQPQHF
TRBV7-9	TRBJ1-2	-	-	16	TGTGCCAGTACTCGCGGGACCGTAGCGGTTGACTATGGCTACACCTTC	CASTRGTVAVDYGYTF
TRBV2	TRBJ2-7	-	-	11	TGTGCCAGCACCCCCTCTAGCGAGCAGTACTTC	CASTPSSEQYF
TRBV25-1	TRBJ2-1	TRBD1	many	13	TGTGCCAGCGAGACAGGGGTAGTCAATGAGCAGTTCTTC	CASETGVVNEQFF
TRBV18	TRBJ1-1	-	few	14	TGTGCCAGCTCGGGAAAGACAGGGAACACTGAAGCTTTCTTT	CASSGKTGNTEAFF
TRBV28	TRBJ1-4	TRBD1	-	16	TGTGCCAGCAGTTTACGAGGGACAGGGGTGTTGGAAAAACTGTTTTTT	CASSLRGTGVLEKLFF
TRBV7-8	TRBJ2-7	TRBD2	once	16	TGTGCCAGCAGCTCAGCCGTAGCGGGAGGCTTTTACGAGCAGTACTTC	CASSSAVAGGFYEQYF
TRBV14	TRBJ2-5	TRBD2	-	17	TGTGCCAGCAGCCAACCTACTAGCGGTGTTCGGATGGGGACCCAGTACTTC	CASSQPTSGVRMGTQYF
TRBV28	TRBJ1-5	TRBD1	-	16	TGTGCCAGCAGTTCCCAGACAGGGAGGTTGAGTCAGCCCCAGCATTTT	CASSSQTGRLSQPQHF
TRBV2	TRBJ1-6	-	-	14	TGTGCCAGCAGTGAAGCGCTGGGGCTTTCACCCCTCCACTTT	CASSEALGLSPLHF
TRBV28	TRBJ2-3	TRBD2	-	15	TGTGCCAGCAGTCCCCCGGGGGGGCTTGCAGATACGCAGTATTTT	CASSPPGGLADTQYF
TRBV28	TRBJ2-1	TRBD2	once	14	TGTGCCAGCAGGTTAGCGGGATCCCACAATGAGCAGTTCTTC	CASRLAGSHNEQFF
TRBV11-2	TRBJ2-5	TRBD2	-	14	TGTGCCAGCAGCGGGGGGGGAGAGGGAGAGACCCAGTACTTC	CASSGGGEGETQYF
TRBV7-2	TRBJ2-4	-	few	14	TGTGCCAGCAGCTTAGGGAGGCGTAAAAACATTCAGTACTTC	CASSLGRRKNIQYF
TRBV11-2	TRBJ2-3	-	-	12	TGTGCCAGCAGCTTAAGCGGGGATACGCAGTATTTT	CASSLSGDTQYF
TRBV30	TRBJ1-1	-	-	12	TGTGCCTGGAGCCCCCGGAACACTGAAGCTTTCTTT	CAWSPRNTEAFF
TRBV30	TRBJ1-2	TRBD1	-	14	TGTGCCTGGAGTAACGCAGGGGGAGTGGGGGGCTACACCTTC	CAWSNAGGVGGYTF
TRBV6-5	TRBJ1-1	TRBD1	-	16	TGTGCCAGCAGTTACACAGGACAGGGGGCGTCTATTGAAGCTTTCTTT	CASSYTGQGASIEAFF
TRBV6-2/TRBV6-3	TRBJ2-2	-	-	17	TGTGCCAGCAGTTACTTTTTAGGGACACCGAACACCGGGGAGCTGTTTTTT	CASSYFLGTPNTGELFF
TRBV4-3	TRBJ2-1	TRBD2	few	17	TGCGCCAGCAGCCAAGAAGGTAGCGGGAGGGCCTTCAATGAGCAGTTCTTC	CASSQEGSGRAFNEQFF
TRBV30	TRBJ1-3	-	once	15	TGTGCCTGGACAGGGGACGATGTGAGAGGAAACACCATATATTTT	CAWTGDDVRGNTIYF
TRBV6-2/TRBV6-3	TRBJ2-1	TRBD2	-	15	TGTGCCAGCAGCCCAGGGGGACTAGCGGGAGATGAGCAGTTCTTC	CASSPGGLAGDEQFF
TRBV7-9	TRBJ1-6	-	medium-sized	12	TGTGCCAGCAGCTTGAACGGTCCACCCCTCCACTTT	CASSLNGPPLHF
TRBV28	TRBJ1-6	TRBD1	-	15	TGTGCCAGCAGTTCGACAGGGATTTTGGGTTCACCCCTCCACTTT	CASSSTGILGSPLHF
TRBV6-1	TRBJ2-1	-	few	13	TGTGCCAGCAGTGAAGGACAATACAATGAGCAGTTCTTC	CASSEGQYNEQFF
TRBV9	TRBJ1-5	-	-	12	TGTGCCAGCAGCGCGGGGGAGGGGCCCCAGCATTTT	CASSAGEGPQHF
TRBV10-3	TRBJ1-2	TRBD1	-	16	TGTGCCATCAGTGAGAAGTGGACAGGGGCTCCTCCTGGCTACACCTTC	CAISEKWTGAPPGYTF
TRBV6-2/TRBV6-3	TRBJ2-7	-	-	12	TGTGCCAGCAGCTTAGACTCCTACGAGCAGTACTTC	CASSLDSYEQYF
TRBV28	TRBJ2-5	-	-	14	TGTGCCAGCAGGGGGTGGCGACAGCAAGAGACCCAGTACTTC	CASRGWRQQETQYF
TRBV7-7	TRBJ2-7	-	few	15	TGTGCTAGCAGCCCAGGGGGGATGTACTCCTACGAGCAGTACTTC	CASSPGGMYSYEQYF
TRBV6-1	TRBJ2-7	TRBD2	-	17	TGTGCCAGCAGTGTGGGGCTAAAAAGCGGGACGAACTACGAGCAGTACTTC	CASSVGLKSGTNYEQYF
TRBV27	TRBJ1-5	TRBD1	few	15	TGTGCCAGCAGTTTATCTACAGGGGGCCATCAGCCCCAGCATTTT	CASSLSTGGHQPQHF
TRBV7-2	TRBJ2-7	-	once	14	TGTGCCAGCAGCTTACAGGCCGGAACCTACGAGCAGTACTTC	CASSLQAGTYEQYF
TRBV3-1/TRBV3-2	TRBJ2-1	-	-	17	TGTGCCAGCAGCCAAGATCATGGGGGCGCCACCTACAATGAGCAGTTCTTC	CASSQDHGGATYNEQFF
TRBV18	TRBJ2-7	-	-	13	TGTGCCAGCTCACCAGGAGAGTCCTACGAGCAGTACTTC	CASSPGESYEQYF
TRBV25-1	TRBJ1-6	-	few	14	TGTGCCAGCAGTGATTGGACAAGCTACTCACCCCTCCACTTT	CASSDWTSYSPLHF
TRBV30	TRBJ2-5	TRBD1	-	13	TGTGCCTGGGAGGACTGGGGACAGGAGACCCAGTACTTC	CAWEDWGQETQYF
TRBV3-1/TRBV3-2	TRBJ2-2	-	-	18	TGTGCCAGCAGCCAAGTAGTGGTGACGACTGCGGGCACCGGGGAGCTGTTTTTT	CASSQVVVTTAGTGELFF
TRBV14	TRBJ1-4	-	once	15	TGTGCCAGCAGCCCTCTAAGAGCAACTAATGAAAAACTGTTTTTT	CASSPLRATNEKLFF
TRBV12-3/TRBV12-4	TRBJ1-2	-	-	12	TGTGCCAGCAGTTTAAACAGGGAGGGCTACACCTTC	CASSLNREGYTF
TRBV6-6	TRBJ1-4	-	-	11	TGTGCCAGCAGTTTAGGGGAAGGGATGCTTTTT	CASSLGEGMLF
TRBV6-4	TRBJ2-3	TRBD2	-	16	TGTGCCAGCAGTGACTCCGGGACTAGCGGGACAGATACGCAGTATTTT	CASSDSGTSGTDTQYF
TRBV28	TRBJ2-7	TRBD2	-	14	TGTGCCTCGCGGGTAGCGGGAGGGACCTACGAGCAGTACTTC	CASRVAGGTYEQYF
TRBV6-4	TRBJ1-2	TRBD1	-	15	TGTGCCAGCAGTGACTCCCCCGACAGGGGGGATGGCTACACCTTC	CASSDSPDRGDGYTF
TRBV19	TRBJ2-5	TRBD2	-	16	TGTGCCAGTAGTAGGACTAGCGGGAGGAGGCAAGAGACCCAGTACTTC	CASSRTSGRRQETQYF
TRBV24-1	TRBJ2-5	-	-	11	TGTGCCACCAGTGATGGCGAGACCCAGTACTTC	CATSDGETQYF